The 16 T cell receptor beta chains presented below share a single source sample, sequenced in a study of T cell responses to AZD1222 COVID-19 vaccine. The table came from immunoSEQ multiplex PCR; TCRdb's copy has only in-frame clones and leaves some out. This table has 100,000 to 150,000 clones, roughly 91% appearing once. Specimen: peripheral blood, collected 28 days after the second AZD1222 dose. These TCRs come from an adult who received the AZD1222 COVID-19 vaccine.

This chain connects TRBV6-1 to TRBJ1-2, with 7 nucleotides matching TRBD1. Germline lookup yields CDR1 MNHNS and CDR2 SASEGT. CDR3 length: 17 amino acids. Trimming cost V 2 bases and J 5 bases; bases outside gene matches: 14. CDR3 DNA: TGTGCCAGCAGTGAATCCGTGGACGCAGGGGGGCTTTATGGCTACACCTTC. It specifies CASSESVDAGGLYGYTF.

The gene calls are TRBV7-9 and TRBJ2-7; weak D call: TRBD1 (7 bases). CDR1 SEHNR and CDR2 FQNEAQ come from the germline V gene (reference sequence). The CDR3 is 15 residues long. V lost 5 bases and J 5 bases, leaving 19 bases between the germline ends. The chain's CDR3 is CASSGTDAGGNEQYF. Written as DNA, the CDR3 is TGTGCCAGCAGCGGCACCGATGCAGGGGGGAACGAGCAGTACTTC.

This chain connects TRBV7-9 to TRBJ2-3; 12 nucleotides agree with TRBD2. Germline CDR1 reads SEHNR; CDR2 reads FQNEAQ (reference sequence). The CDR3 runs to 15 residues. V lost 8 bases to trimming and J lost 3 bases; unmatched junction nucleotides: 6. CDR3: CASSQTSGSTDTQYF. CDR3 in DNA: TGTGCCAGCTCCCAGACTAGCGGGAGTACAGATACGCAGTATTTT.

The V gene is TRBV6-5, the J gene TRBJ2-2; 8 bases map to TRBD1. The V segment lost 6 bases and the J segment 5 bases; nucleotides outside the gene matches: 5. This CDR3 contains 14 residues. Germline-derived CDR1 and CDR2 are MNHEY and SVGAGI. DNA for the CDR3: TGTGCCAGCAGAGCAGGGGGCGCGACCGGGGAGCTGTTTTTT. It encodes CASRAGGATGELFF.

DNA of the CDR3: TGTGCCAGCAGTGGACAGGGGAACGCTGGAAACACCATATATTTT. Its protein is CASSGQGNAGNTIYF. This chain links TRBV2 with TRBJ1-3; the match to TRBD1 covers 8 bases. The CDR3 consists of 15 residues. Germline V CDR1 and CDR2: SNHLY, FYNNEI. With 4 bases clipped from V and 2 bases from J, the junction kept 4 bases outside the gene matches.

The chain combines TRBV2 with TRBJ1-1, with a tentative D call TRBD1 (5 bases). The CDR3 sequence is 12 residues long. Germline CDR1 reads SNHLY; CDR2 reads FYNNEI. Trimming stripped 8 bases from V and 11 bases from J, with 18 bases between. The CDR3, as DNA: TGTGCCAGCCGGAGGGACCCCGGGGGGGCTTTCTTT. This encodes CASRRDPGGAFF.

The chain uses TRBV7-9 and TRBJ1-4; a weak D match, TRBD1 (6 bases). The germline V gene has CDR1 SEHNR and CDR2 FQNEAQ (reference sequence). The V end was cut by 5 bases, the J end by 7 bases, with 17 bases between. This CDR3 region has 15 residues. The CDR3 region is CASSNNRVGGEKLFF. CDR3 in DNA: TGTGCCAGCAGCAACAACAGGGTGGGGGGTGAAAAACTGTTTTTT. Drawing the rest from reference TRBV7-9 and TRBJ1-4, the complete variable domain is DTGVSQNPRHKITKRGQNVTFRCDPISEHNRLYWYRQTLGQGPEFLTYFQNEAQLEKSRLLSDRFSAERPKGSFSTLEIQRTEQGDSAMYLCASSNNRVGGEKLFFGSGTQLSVL.

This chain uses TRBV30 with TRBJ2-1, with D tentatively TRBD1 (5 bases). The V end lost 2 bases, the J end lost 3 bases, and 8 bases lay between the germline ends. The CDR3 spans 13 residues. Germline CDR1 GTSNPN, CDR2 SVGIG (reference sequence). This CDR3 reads CAWSKGDYNEQFF. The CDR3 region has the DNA TGTGCCTGGAGTAAAGGGGACTACAATGAGCAGTTCTTC.

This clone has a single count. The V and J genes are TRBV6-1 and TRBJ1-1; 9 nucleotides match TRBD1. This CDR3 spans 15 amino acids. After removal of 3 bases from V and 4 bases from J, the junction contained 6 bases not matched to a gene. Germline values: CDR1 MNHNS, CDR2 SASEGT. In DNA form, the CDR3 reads TGTGCCAGCAGTGAGATACAGGGGGCTGGCACTGAAGCTTTCTTT. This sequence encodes CASSEIQGAGTEAFF.

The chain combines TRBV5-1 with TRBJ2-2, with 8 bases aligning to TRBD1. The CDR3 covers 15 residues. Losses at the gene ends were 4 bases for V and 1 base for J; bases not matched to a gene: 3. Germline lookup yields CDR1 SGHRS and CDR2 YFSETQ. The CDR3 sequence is CASSRTGQNTGELFF. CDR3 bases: TGCGCCAGCAGCCGGACAGGGCAGAACACCGGGGAGCTGTTTTTT. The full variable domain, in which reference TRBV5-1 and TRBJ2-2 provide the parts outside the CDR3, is KAGVTQTPRYLIKTRGQQVTLSCSPISGHRSVSWYQQTPGQGLQFLFEYFSETQRNKGNFPGRFSGRQFSNSRSEMNVSTLELGDSALYLCASSRTGQNTGELFFGEGSRLTVL.

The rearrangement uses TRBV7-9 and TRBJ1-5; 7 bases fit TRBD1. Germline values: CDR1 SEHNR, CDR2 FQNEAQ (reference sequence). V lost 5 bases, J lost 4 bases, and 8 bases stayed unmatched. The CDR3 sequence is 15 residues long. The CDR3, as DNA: TGTGCCAGCAGCCTAGGGGGCGCGGGTAATCAGCCCCAGCATTTT. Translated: CASSLGGAGNQPQHF.

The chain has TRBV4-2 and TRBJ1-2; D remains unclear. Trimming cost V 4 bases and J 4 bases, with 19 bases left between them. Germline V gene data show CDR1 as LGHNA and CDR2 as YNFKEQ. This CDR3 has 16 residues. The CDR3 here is CASSPLAVLKGYGYTF. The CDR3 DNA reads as TGTGCCAGCAGCCCTCTCGCGGTGTTGAAAGGCTATGGCTACACCTTC.

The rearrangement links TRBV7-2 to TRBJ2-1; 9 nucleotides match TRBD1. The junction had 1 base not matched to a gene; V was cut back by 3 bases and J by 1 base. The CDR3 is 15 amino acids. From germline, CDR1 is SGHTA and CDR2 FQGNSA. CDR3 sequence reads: CASSFDRGSYNEQFF. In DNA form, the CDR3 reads TGTGCCAGCAGCTTCGACAGGGGGTCCTACAATGAGCAGTTCTTC. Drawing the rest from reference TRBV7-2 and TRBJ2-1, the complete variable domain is GAGVSQSPSNKVTEKGKDVELRCDPISGHTALYWYRQSLGQGLEFLIYFQGNSAPDKSGLPSDRFSAERTGGSVSTLTIQRTQQEDSAVYLCASSFDRGSYNEQFFGPGTRLTVL.

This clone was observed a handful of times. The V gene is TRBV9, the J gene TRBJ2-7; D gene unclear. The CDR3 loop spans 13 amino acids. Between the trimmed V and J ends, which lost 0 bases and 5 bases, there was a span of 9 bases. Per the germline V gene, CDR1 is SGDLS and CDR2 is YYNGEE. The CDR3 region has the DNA TGTGCCAGCAGCGTAGGGTTCTGGAACGAGCAGTACTTC. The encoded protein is CASSVGFWNEQYF.

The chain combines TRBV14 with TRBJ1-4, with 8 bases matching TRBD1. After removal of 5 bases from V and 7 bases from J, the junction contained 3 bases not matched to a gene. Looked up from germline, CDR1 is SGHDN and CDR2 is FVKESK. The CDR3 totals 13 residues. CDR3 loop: CASSRTGPEKLFF. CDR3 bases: TGTGCCAGCAGCAGGACAGGGCCTGAAAAACTGTTTTTT.

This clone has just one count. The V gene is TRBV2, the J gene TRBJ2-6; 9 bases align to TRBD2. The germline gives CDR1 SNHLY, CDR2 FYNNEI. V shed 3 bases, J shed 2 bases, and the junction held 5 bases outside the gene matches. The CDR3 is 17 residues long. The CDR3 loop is CASSDWASGTGANVLTF. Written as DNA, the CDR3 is TGTGCCAGCAGTGATTGGGCTAGCGGGACTGGGGCCAACGTCCTGACTTTC.